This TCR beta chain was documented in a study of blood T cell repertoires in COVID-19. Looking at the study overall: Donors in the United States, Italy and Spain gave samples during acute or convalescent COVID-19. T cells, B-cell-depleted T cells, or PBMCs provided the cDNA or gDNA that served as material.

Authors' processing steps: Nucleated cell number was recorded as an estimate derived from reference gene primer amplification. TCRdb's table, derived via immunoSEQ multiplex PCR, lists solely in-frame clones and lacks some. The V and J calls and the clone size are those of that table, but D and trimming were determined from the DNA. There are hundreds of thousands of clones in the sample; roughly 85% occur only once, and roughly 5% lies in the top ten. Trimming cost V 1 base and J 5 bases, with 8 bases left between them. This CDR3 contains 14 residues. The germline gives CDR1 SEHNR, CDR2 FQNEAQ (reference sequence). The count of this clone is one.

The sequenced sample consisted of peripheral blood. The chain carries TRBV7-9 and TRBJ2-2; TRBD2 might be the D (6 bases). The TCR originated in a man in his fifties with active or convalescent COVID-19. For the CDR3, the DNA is TGTGCCAGCAGCTTAGTGGCGGGAACCGGGGAGCTGTTTTTT. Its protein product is CASSLVAGTGELFF.